This section outlines one TCR beta chain sequence together with its context. The antigen is unknown. The sample comes from a study of cytomegalovirus exposure and HLA in healthy donors. Points from the study as a whole: Generally TCR sequences proved uncommon, though certain public TCRs appeared in numerous donors.

The donors were in the approximately 120-subject validation cohort; that cohort was separate from the roughly 680-subject first cohort. The repertoire was sequenced with immunoSEQ multiplex PCR; TCRdb's copy has only in-frame clones and lacks some. The sample has approximately 97,000 clones, approximately 93% seen once. Germline assignment: CDR1 LNHDA and CDR2 SQIVND (reference sequence). CDR3 length equals 15 residues. The V end lost 3 bases, the J end lost 5 bases, and 14 bases lay between the germline ends. The specimen sequenced was PBMCs. The clonotype was recovered from a woman younger than 45 in good health and CMV-seropositive. The rearrangement joins TRBV19 to TRBJ2-4, with a weak D call TRBD2 (6 bases). The CDR3 is CASSMHLGTENIQYF. As DNA, the CDR3 is TGTGCCAGTAGTATGCACCTGGGGACTGAAAACATTCAGTACTTC. The entire variable domain, with the rest obtained from reference TRBV19 and TRBJ2-4, is as follows: DGGITQSPKYLFRKEGQNVTLSCEQNLNHDAMYWYRQDPGQGLRLIYYSQIVNDFQKGDIAEGYSVSREKKESFPLTVTSAQKNPTAFYLCASSMHLGTENIQYFGAGTRLSVL.